The T cell receptor beta chain under discussion was sequenced for a study of cytomegalovirus exposure and HLA in healthy donors. PCR used 60 Vbeta primers and 13 Jbeta primers. TCRdb keeps only in-frame clones here, not all; method: immunoSEQ multiplex PCR. The sample lists over 100,000 clones, approximately 8.8% occurring once. The TCR comes from a man aged 40-55 years in good health and CMV-seronegative. Source material: PBMCs.

CDR3 DNA sequence: TGTGCCAGCAGCTTAGGCGCCAGGGTGACTGAAGCTTTCTTT. This codes for CASSLGARVTEAFF. This chain uses TRBV11-1 with TRBJ1-1, with a possible D match to TRBD1 (5 bases). CDR3 length equals 14 residues. Germline lookup yields CDR1 SGHAT and CDR2 FQDESV (reference sequence). V gave up 1 base and J gave up 5 bases, with 11 bases separating them.